A single sample is the source of the 11 T cell receptor beta chains below, sequenced in a study of blood T cell repertoires in COVID-19. TCRdb's copy holds only in-frame clones and misses some; the assay was immunoSEQ multiplex PCR. The sample consists of a few hundred thousand clones, around 87% of them appearing once. Input material: PBMCs or T cells enriched from blood (not recorded which). All receptors derive from a man aged 25 to 40 who had recovered from COVID-19.

The gene calls are TRBV7-2 and TRBJ2-1; 9 nucleotides line up with TRBD2. Germline V lookup: CDR1 SGHTA, CDR2 FQGNSA. The J segment lost 3 bases and the V segment lost 0 bases, leaving 6 bases of the junction unmatched. The CDR3 extends over 17 amino acids. CDR3 sequence (DNA): TGTGCCAGCAGCTTAGCGGCTAGCGGGGCCAGCTACAATGAGCAGTTCTTC. Translated: CASSLAASGASYNEQFF.

V is TRBV7-6 and J is TRBJ2-2; no definite D call. Trimming removed 3 bases from V and 1 base from J, with 9 bases in between. The CDR3 runs 15 residues. The germline V gene has CDR1 SGHVS and CDR2 FNYEAQ. Here the CDR3 reads CASSFGSWNTGELFF. The CDR3 DNA follows: TGTGCCAGCAGCTTTGGCTCCTGGAACACCGGGGAGCTGTTTTTT.

The V call is TRBV12-3 or TRBV12-4, the J call TRBJ1-2; possibly TRBD1 for D (6 bases). The CDR3 covers 11 residues. Trimming stripped 5 bases from V and 11 bases from J, with 12 bases between. This CDR3 is CASSPQGLYTF. CDR3 DNA sequence: TGTGCCAGCAGTCCACAGGGCCTATACACCTTC.

This clone was counted a few times. The chain couples TRBV10-3 to TRBJ1-5; D ambiguous. Germline V gives CDR1 ENHRY, CDR2 SYGVKD. V lost 0 bases and J 0 bases, leaving 9 bases between the germline ends. The CDR3 contains 16 residues. This chain's CDR3 is CAISESPADSNQPQHF. CDR3 in DNA: TGTGCCATCAGTGAGTCTCCGGCGGATAGCAATCAGCCCCAGCATTTT.

The rearrangement links TRBV7-2 to TRBJ1-1; D gene uncertain. The length of the CDR3 is 13 residues. V lost 4 bases, J lost 5 bases, and 11 bases lay in between. Germline CDR1 is SGHTA and CDR2 is FQGNSA. Here the CDR3 reads CASSSSVATEAFF. CDR3 DNA: TGTGCCAGCAGCTCCTCGGTTGCGACTGAAGCTTTCTTT.

CDR3 in DNA: TGTGCCAGTAGTATCGCCACGCGGAACACTGAAGCTTTCTTT. This gives the protein CASSIATRNTEAFF. The chain links TRBV19 to TRBJ1-1; D is unclear. The V end was cut by 3 bases, the J end by 1 base, with 9 bases between. Germline loops: CDR1 LNHDA, CDR2 SQIVND (reference sequence). This CDR3 spans 14 amino acids. The variable domain in full, completed from reference TRBV19 and TRBJ1-1, reads DGGITQSPKYLFRKEGQNVTLSCEQNLNHDAMYWYRQDPGQGLRLIYYSQIVNDFQKGDIAEGYSVSREKKESFPLTVTSAQKNPTAFYLCASSIATRNTEAFFGQGTRLTVV.

The chain is built from TRBV5-8 and TRBJ2-7; TRBD1 matches at 9 bases. The CDR3 is 15 residues long. After removal of 4 bases from V and 7 bases from J, the junction contained 12 bases not matched to a gene. Germline CDR1 is SGHTS and CDR2 is YDEGEE. The CDR3 DNA sequence: TGTGCCAGCAGCCCGCTACGGGACAGGGCAAAAGAGCAGTACTTC. This sequence encodes CASSPLRDRAKEQYF.

This sequence joins TRBV27 and TRBJ1-5; D is ambiguous. The V end was cut by 0 bases, the J end by 6 bases, with 12 bases between. CDR3 size: 15 residues. The germline gives CDR1 MNHEY, CDR2 SMNVEV (reference sequence). The CDR3, as DNA: TGTGCCAGCAGTTTATCGGCGGGCGGGGTTCAGCCCCAGCATTTT. Its protein is CASSLSAGGVQPQHF.

This clone has just one count. CDR3 sequence: CASSLDAGMDYTF. The DNA for the CDR3 is TGCGCCAGCAGCTTGGATGCAGGGATGGACTACACCTTC. V usage is TRBV5-1 and J usage is TRBJ1-2; D may be TRBD1 (5 bases). The ends were cut back, 0 bases at V and 10 bases at J, with 13 bases in the middle. This CDR3 is built from 13 residues. The germline gives CDR1 SGHRS, CDR2 YFSETQ.

The chain joins TRBV25-1 to TRBJ1-2; D is unclear. CDR3 length equals 12 residues. Germline loops: CDR1 MGHDK, CDR2 SYGVNS. V lost 9 bases and J 8 bases, leaving 16 bases between the germline ends. The CDR3 is CASLGSTLGYTF. DNA for the CDR3: TGTGCCAGTCTCGGTTCCACCCTGGGCTACACCTTC.

The gene calls are TRBV25-1 and TRBJ2-7, with 9 nucleotides matching TRBD1. This CDR3 spans 15 amino acids. Trimming took 3 bases from V and 3 from J; bases not matched to a gene: 6. Germline V gene lookup returns CDR1 MGHDK and CDR2 SYGVNS. CDR3 bases: TGTGCCAGCAGTGACAGGGGGACAGGGAACTACGAGCAGTACTTC. This sequence encodes CASSDRGTGNYEQYF.